This T cell receptor beta chain was sequenced for a study of T-cell reconstitution after alpha-beta-depleted transplantation in children (dated by TCRdb to 2016 to 2017). Broadly, across the study: Using TCR repertoire profiling, the study followed T-cell immune reconstitution in a quantitative way in children after TCRalphabeta/CD19-depleted allogeneic hematopoietic cell transplantation. Summary of the overall study and its limitations: In some patients, the high TCRbeta diversity seen at day 60 was put down to recipient T cells and intrathymic progenitors that had survived conditioning. About two months after transplant, the apparently early recovery of alphabetaT-cell counts reportedly depended on just several hundred clones that had expanded rapidly and came from non-depleted graft cells. The frequencies of hyperexpanded clones fell over the following months, and after one year, T-cell counts and TCRbeta diversity were mostly attributed to newly produced T cells.

This clonotype was seen ten or more times. It has no known antigen specificity. Base qualities are not provided; no much larger clone lies one nucleotide away. The label giving this sample's treatment or condition can be read as: allogeneic hematopoietic cell transplantation with graft depleted of TCRalphabeta T cells and CD19 B cells. The transplant recipients were children given TCRalphabeta/CD19-depleted allogeneic hematopoietic cell grafts. The junction carries 13 bases between V and J, which are trimmed by 1 base and 4 bases respectively. Measured from the cysteine to the phenylalanine, the CDR3 is 15 residues long. Kept here is only the CDR3 DNA, which spans 45 bases and is read in frame from base 1. Reading the germline V gene gives CDR1 SGHVS and CDR2 FQNEAQ. The library was obtained by PCR. TCRdb lists the instrument as Illumina HiSeq 2500. TCR libraries were prepared with molecular barcoding, using unique molecular identifiers to normalize TCRbeta repertoire quantification. TCRdb handled the public reads itself, with Q25 trimming in fastp and clone calling in MiXCR, and kept productive beta chains. One record per CDR3 amino acid sequence lists the most common genes and DNA. This sample lists tens of thousands of distinct CDR3 sequences; under 7% were detected once. In total, the top ten clones hold 7% of the sample.

The material was PBMCs, mostly from graft donor cells, obtained 180 days after TCRalphabeta/CD19-depleted stem cell transplant. The sequence joins TRBV7-8 to TRBJ1-1; the D gene remains uncertain. The TCR was taken from a male patient younger than 18 who had a stem cell transplant for acute myeloid leukemia, so the T cells may come from the graft donor. The CDR3 region: CASSLGHSGGTEAFF. The nucleotide sequence reads TGTGCCAGCAGCTTAGGGCATTCAGGAGGCACTGAAGCTTTCTTT.